The rows below give T cell receptor beta chains drawn from one sample of a study of CD8 T cells in ankylosing spondylitis. TCRdb recomputed calls from the 5' RACE reads with MiXCR, one row per CDR3 protein. The sample has under 250,000 distinct CDR3 sequences, around 32% seen once. Specimen: blood, either unsorted or a sorted T cell fraction (not recorded which). The receptors derive from a male donor with ankylosing spondylitis or in good health (not recorded which). The CDR3 runs from the conserved cysteine through the conserved F or W. D genes are given only for firm matches. Clone size is stated in some rows and not others, as once, few, many or a class when expanded.

-	TRBJ2-5	TRBD1	TRBV28	TGTGCCAGCAGGGACAGGGGGAAGGAGACCCAGTACTTC	CASRDRGKETQYF
-	TRBJ2-7	TRBD2	TRBV5-5	TGTGCCAGCAGTACTAGCGGGGGGGAGAACCTCCTACGAGAGCAGTACTTC	CASSTSGGENLLREQYF
few	TRBJ1-4	-	TRBV20-1	TGCAGTGCTAGAGACAGGACGGACGTTAATGAAAAACTGTTTTTT	CSARDRTDVNEKLFF
few	TRBJ2-7	-	TRBV29-1	TGCAGCTTTTATCAGGGCTACGAGCAGTACTTC	CSFYQGYEQYF
-	TRBJ1-1	TRBD1	TRBV12-3/TRBV12-4	TGTGCCAGCAGTTCATTACAGGGGATCACTGAAGCTTTCTTT	CASSSLQGITEAFF
few	TRBJ1-2	TRBD1	TRBV5-6	TGTGCCAGCACCGGGACAGGGAGTGGCTACACCTTC	CASTGTGSGYTF
-	TRBJ2-1	TRBD1	TRBV5-1	TGCGCCAGCAGCAACGGACAGGGGTCCTACAATGAGCAGTTCTTC	CASSNGQGSYNEQFF
-	TRBJ2-5	-	TRBV12-3/TRBV12-4	TGTGCCAGCAGCCCCCTGGCGGGGAGGGGGGAGACCCAGTACTTC	CASSPLAGRGETQYF
few	TRBJ1-1	-	TRBV10-3	TGTGCCATCAGTGAGTCAGCGAACACTGAAGCTTTCTTT	CAISESANTEAFF
-	TRBJ2-5	TRBD2	TRBV29-1	TGCAGCGCTATACTGACTAGCGGGGAGACCCAGTACTTC	CSAILTSGETQYF
-	TRBJ1-1	-	TRBV7-2	TGTGCCAGCAGCCTAACCCGACGTACTGAAGCTTTCTTT	CASSLTRRTEAFF
few	TRBJ2-3	-	TRBV29-1	TGCAGCGTCTTAGGCGGGGCCGGCACAGATACGCAGTATTTT	CSVLGGAGTDTQYF
-	TRBJ1-1	-	TRBV5-1	TGCGCCAGCAGCTTGGCAGGGGCCACCCGATTGGACACTGAAGCTTTCTTT	CASSLAGATRLDTEAFF